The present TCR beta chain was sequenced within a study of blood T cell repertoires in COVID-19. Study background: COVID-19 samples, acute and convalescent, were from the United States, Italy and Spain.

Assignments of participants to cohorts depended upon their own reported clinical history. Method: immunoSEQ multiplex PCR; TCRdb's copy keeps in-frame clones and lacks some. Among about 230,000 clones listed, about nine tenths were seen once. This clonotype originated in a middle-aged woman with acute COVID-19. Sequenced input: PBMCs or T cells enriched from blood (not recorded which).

In DNA, the CDR3 is TGCGCCAGCAGCGCGGACAGGCCCCCCAATCAGCCCCAGCATTTT. This codes for CASSADRPPNQPQHF. The chain uses TRBV5-1 and TRBJ1-5; 7 nucleotides agree with TRBD1. Trimming removed 4 bases from V and 3 bases from J; junction bases left unmatched: 7. Germline lookup yields CDR1 SGHRS and CDR2 YFSETQ. CDR3 length equals 15 residues.